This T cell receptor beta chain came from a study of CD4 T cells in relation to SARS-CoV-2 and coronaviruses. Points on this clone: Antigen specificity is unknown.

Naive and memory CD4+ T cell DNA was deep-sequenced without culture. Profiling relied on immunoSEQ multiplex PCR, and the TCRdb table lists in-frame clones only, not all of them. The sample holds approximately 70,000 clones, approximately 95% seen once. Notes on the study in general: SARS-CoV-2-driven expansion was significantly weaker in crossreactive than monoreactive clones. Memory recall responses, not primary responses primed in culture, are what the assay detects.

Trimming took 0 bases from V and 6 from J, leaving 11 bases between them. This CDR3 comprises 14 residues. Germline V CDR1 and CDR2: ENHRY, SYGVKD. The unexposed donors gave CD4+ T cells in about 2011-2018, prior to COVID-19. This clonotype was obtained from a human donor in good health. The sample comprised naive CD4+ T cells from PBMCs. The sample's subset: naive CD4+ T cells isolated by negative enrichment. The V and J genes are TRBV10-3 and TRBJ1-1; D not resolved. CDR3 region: CAISESTDIAEAFF. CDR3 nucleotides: TGTGCCATCAGTGAGTCTACGGATATCGCTGAAGCTTTCTTT.